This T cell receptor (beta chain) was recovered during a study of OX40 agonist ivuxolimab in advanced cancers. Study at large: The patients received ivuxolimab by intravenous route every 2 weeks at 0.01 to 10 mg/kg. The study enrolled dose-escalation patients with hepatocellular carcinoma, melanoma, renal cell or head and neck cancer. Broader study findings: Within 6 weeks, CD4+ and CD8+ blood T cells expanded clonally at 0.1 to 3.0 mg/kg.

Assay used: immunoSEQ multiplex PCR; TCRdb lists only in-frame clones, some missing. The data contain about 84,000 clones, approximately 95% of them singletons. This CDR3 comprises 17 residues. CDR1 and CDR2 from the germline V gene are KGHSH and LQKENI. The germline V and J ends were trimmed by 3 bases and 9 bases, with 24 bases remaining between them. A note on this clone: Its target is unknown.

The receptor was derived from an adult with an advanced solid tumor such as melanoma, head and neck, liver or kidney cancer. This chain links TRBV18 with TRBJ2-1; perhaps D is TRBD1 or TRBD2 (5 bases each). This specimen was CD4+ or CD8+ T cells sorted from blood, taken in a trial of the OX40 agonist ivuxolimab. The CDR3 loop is CASSPALPTGPNFEQFF. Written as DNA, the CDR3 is TGTGCCAGCTCACCGGCCCTCCCCACGGGACCGAATTTTGAGCAGTTCTTC.